These 16 T cell receptor beta chains originate from one sample sequenced in a study of cytomegalovirus exposure and HLA in healthy donors. Primers included in the PCR were 60 Vbeta and 13 Jbeta primers. Measured with immunoSEQ multiplex PCR; TCRdb has only the in-frame clones, and not every one. Of 110,000 or so clones listed, 65% to 85% were seen once; the top ten hold 5% to 5.5%. The sequenced sample consisted of PBMCs. All receptors derive from a woman in her twenties or thirties in good health and CMV-seropositive.

This chain links TRBV10-3 with TRBJ2-3; possibly TRBD2 for D (7 bases). Trimming took off 11 bases at V and 5 bases at J, with 23 bases between the two ends. The V gene's germline CDR1 is ENHRY and CDR2 SYGVKD. This CDR3 has 15 amino acids. The CDR3 DNA sequence: TGTGCCTCGACGGTAGAGGGGGGGCCTGGAGATACGCAGTATTTT. This codes for CASTVEGGPGDTQYF.

The chain combines TRBV10-3 with TRBJ2-5, with D tentatively TRBD1 (6 bases). The germline V and J ends were trimmed by 10 bases and 4 bases, with 22 bases remaining between them. The germline gives CDR1 ENHRY, CDR2 SYGVKD. The CDR3 runs to 15 residues. The CDR3 region has the DNA TGTGCCACTGCTTTCCGGGACACGGAAGGAGAGACCCAGTACTTC. As protein: CATAFRDTEGETQYF.

This chain uses TRBV5-1 with TRBJ2-2; TRBD1 agrees at 8 bases. Losses at the gene ends were 3 bases for V and 7 bases for J; bases not matched to a gene: 5. The V gene's germline CDR1 is SGHRS and CDR2 YFSETQ. The CDR3 is 14 amino acids. The CDR3, as DNA: TGCGCCAGCAGCTATGGACAGGGAATCGGGGAGCTGTTTTTT. Protein: CASSYGQGIGELFF.

This sequence joins TRBV28 and TRBJ1-4; perhaps TRBD1 as D (6 bases). In germline, CDR1 is MDHEN, CDR2 SYDVKM. V gave up 7 bases and J gave up 6 bases, with 15 bases separating them. The length of the CDR3 is 14 residues. The CDR3 loop reads CASTAQGVYEKLFF. The CDR3, as DNA: TGTGCCAGCACTGCACAGGGTGTTTATGAAAAACTGTTTTTT.

The chain is built from TRBV18 and TRBJ2-5; D unresolved. Trimming stripped 3 bases from V and 2 bases from J, with 4 bases between. The CDR3 consists of 12 residues. Germline CDR1 and CDR2: KGHSH and LQKENI. The CDR3 here is CASSPNQETQYF. Written as DNA, the CDR3 is TGTGCCAGCTCACCCAATCAAGAGACCCAGTACTTC. Together with reference TRBV18 and TRBJ2-5, the CDR3 gives the full variable domain: NAGVMQNPRHLVRRRGQEARLRCSPMKGHSHVYWYRQLPEEGLKFMVYLQKENIIDESGMPKERFSAEFPKEGPSILRIQQVVRGDSAAYFCASSPNQETQYFGPGTRLLVL.

For this clone: One end of the junction is discordant with germline, which a read error may explain. The chain links TRBV7-9 to TRBJ2-1; tentative D call: TRBD2 (5 bases). The CDR3 is made up of 12 amino acids. The germline V gene has CDR1 SEHNR and CDR2 FQNEAQ (reference sequence). The CDR3 coding sequence is TGTTCCAGCCGGAGGCTTGAAAATGAGCAGTTCTTC. Amino acids: CSSRRLENEQFF.

V and J are TRBV5-1 and TRBJ2-2, with TRBD1 identical over 7 bases. The germline gives CDR1 SGHRS, CDR2 YFSETQ. J gave up 0 bases and V 0 bases, and 8 bases lay outside the gene matches. This CDR3 has 18 amino acids. CDR3 in DNA: TGCGCCAGCAGCTTGGTGGGCTCCGGGACAGCGAACACCGGGGAGCTGTTTTTT. Translation: CASSLVGSGTANTGELFF. Combining the CDR3 with reference TRBV5-1 and TRBJ2-2 gives the whole variable domain KAGVTQTPRYLIKTRGQQVTLSCSPISGHRSVSWYQQTPGQGLQFLFEYFSETQRNKGNFPGRFSGRQFSNSRSEMNVSTLELGDSALYLCASSLVGSGTANTGELFFGEGSRLTVL.

J is TRBJ2-7 and V is TRBV10-3, with TRBD2 matching over 7 bases. Germline-derived CDR1 and CDR2 are ENHRY and SYGVKD. The CDR3 contains 14 residues. J lost 3 bases, V lost 7 bases, and 9 bases had no gene match. CDR3 nucleotide sequence: TGTGCCATCATGCGGGAGATTGGTTTCTACGAGCAGTACTTC. Protein: CAIMREIGFYEQYF.

The rearrangement links TRBV6-5 to TRBJ1-2; D may be TRBD1 (5 bases). The ends were cut back, 6 bases at V and 1 base at J, with 6 bases in the middle. Germline values: CDR1 MNHEY, CDR2 SVGAGI. CDR3 length equals 12 residues. CDR3 nucleotide sequence: TGTGCCAGCAGGACAGTTAACTATGGCTACACCTTC. The encoded protein is CASRTVNYGYTF.

J is TRBJ2-3 and V is TRBV7-2, with a weak D call TRBD2 (5 bases). The CDR3 extends over 15 amino acids. Looked up from germline, CDR1 is SGHTA and CDR2 is FQGNSA. V gave up 6 bases and J gave up 1 base, with 14 bases separating them. The CDR3 is CASRWAGGRTDTQYF. The CDR3 region has the DNA TGTGCCAGCAGATGGGCTGGCGGGCGCACAGATACGCAGTATTTT.

This chain joins TRBV5-6 and TRBJ2-7, with TRBD2 as a possible D gene (6 bases). The CDR3 totals 14 residues. In germline, CDR1 is SGHDT, CDR2 YYEEEE. The germline V and J ends were trimmed by 3 bases and 2 bases, with 12 bases remaining between them. Here the CDR3 reads CASSWWTTTYEQYF. The CDR3 DNA follows: TGTGCCAGCAGCTGGTGGACTACCACCTACGAGCAGTACTTC.

This clone has a handful of counts. The chain combines TRBV18 with TRBJ2-3; D call uncertain. CDR1 and CDR2 (germline): KGHSH, LQKENI. V was pared by 1 base and J by 0 bases, with 5 bases between. The CDR3 is 14 amino acids. The CDR3 coding sequence is TGTGCCAGCTCACCACTACAGAGCACAGATACGCAGTATTTT. Residues: CASSPLQSTDTQYF.

The chain is built from TRBV9 and TRBJ1-1; D is possibly TRBD1 (5 bases). The CDR3 totals 15 residues. CDR1 is SGDLS and CDR2 is YYNGEE in the germline V gene. V shed 4 bases and J shed 4 bases, with 17 bases lying between them. The CDR3 reads CASSPQDILGTEAFF. In DNA, the CDR3 is TGTGCCAGCAGCCCCCAGGACATTCTGGGCACTGAAGCTTTCTTT.

V gene TRBV5-1 combines with J gene TRBJ2-5; 7 bases match TRBD1. The ends lost 7 bases at V and 5 bases at J; junction bases unmatched: 11. Germline-derived CDR1 and CDR2 are SGHRS and YFSETQ. The CDR3 has 14 amino acids. This chain's CDR3 is CASGDGDSRETQYF. DNA of the CDR3: TGCGCCAGCGGGGATGGGGACAGTAGGGAGACCCAGTACTTC.

The chain recombines TRBV9 with TRBJ2-7; 9 positions match TRBD1. Germline V lookup: CDR1 SGDLS, CDR2 YYNGEE. CDR3 length: 16 amino acids. The J segment lost 3 bases and the V segment lost 4 bases, leaving 11 bases of the junction unmatched. The CDR3 bases are TGTGCCAGCAGCCCCGAAGTAGGGACAGGGATCTACGAGCAGTACTTC. This sequence encodes CASSPEVGTGIYEQYF.

DNA for the CDR3: TGTGCCAGCAGCCCGGGAGGGTCCGGCACAGATACGCAGTATTTT. Residues: CASSPGGSGTDTQYF. V and J are TRBV14 and TRBJ2-3, with TRBD2 matching 8 bases. The CDR3 loop spans 15 amino acids. Per the germline V gene, CDR1 is SGHDN and CDR2 is FVKESK. V lost 4 bases and J lost 1; bases outside the gene matches: 4.